The next 11 T cell receptor beta chains were all read from a single sample in a study of T-cell reconstitution after alpha-beta-depleted transplantation in children. For TCRbeta, the library was prepared with unique molecular identifiers. TCRdb processed the PCR reads anew with MiXCR; each CDR3 protein has one entry. The sample shows roughly 570,000 distinct CDR3 sequences, approximately 30% of them seen only once. The specimen comprised PBMCs, sampled before TCRalphabeta/CD19-depleted stem cell transplant. These receptors were obtained from a boy less than two years old with Wiskott-Aldrich syndrome, due to receive a stem cell transplant.

The rearrangement uses TRBV11-1 and TRBJ2-1; weak D call: TRBD1 (6 bases). Germline V gives CDR1 SGHAT, CDR2 FQDESV (reference sequence). There are 18 residues in the CDR3. V gave up 2 bases and J gave up 3 bases, with 20 bases separating them. The CDR3: CASSLLNLRTASYNEQFF. As DNA, the CDR3 is TGTGCCAGCAGCTTACTAAATCTTCGGACAGCCAGCTACAATGAGCAGTTCTTC. The whole variable domain, filled in from reference TRBV11-1 and TRBJ2-1, reads EAEVAQSPRYKITEKSQAVAFWCDPISGHATLYWYRQILGQGPELLVQFQDESVVDDSQLPKDRFSAERLKGVDSTLKIQPAELGDSAMYLCASSLLNLRTASYNEQFFGPGTRLTVL.

This clonotype was seen a few times. The V gene is TRBV5-1, the J gene TRBJ1-1; 9 nucleotides line up with TRBD1. Germline values: CDR1 SGHRS, CDR2 YFSETQ. This CDR3 region has 14 residues. V was clipped by 5 bases and J by 5 bases; unmatched bases: 7. The CDR3 sequence: CASRPGQGRTEAFF. The CDR3 DNA reads TGCGCCAGCAGGCCGGGACAGGGAAGGACTGAAGCTTTCTTT.

In this sample, this clonotype turned up a few times. This sequence joins TRBV2 and TRBJ2-3, with TRBD1 identical over 8 bases. Germline loops: CDR1 SNHLY, CDR2 FYNNEI. The junction had 4 bases not matched to a gene; V was cut back by 3 bases and J by 2 bases. The CDR3 contains 15 residues. CDR3: CASSEWGQVTDTQYF. CDR3 coding DNA: TGTGCCAGCAGTGAGTGGGGACAGGTCACAGATACGCAGTATTTT.

Only a few counts were recorded for this clonotype. The CDR3 loop is CASSQDLYGAPRDEQFF. Here the CDR3 DNA reads TGTGCCAGCAGCCAAGATCTTTACGGGGCACCTAGGGATGAGCAGTTCTTC. The rearrangement joins TRBV4-2 to TRBJ2-1, with D perhaps given as TRBD1 or TRBD2 (5 bases each). Per germline, CDR1 LGHNA and CDR2 YNFKEQ. V lost 0 bases, J lost 8 bases, and 20 bases lay in between. This CDR3 is 17 amino acids long.

The CDR3 coding sequence is TGCAGTGCTAGAGGGGCTGCCCCGGACACCGGGGAGCTGTTTTTT. It is translated as CSARGAAPDTGELFF. V gene TRBV20-1 combines with J gene TRBJ2-2; D not resolved. The V end was cut by 1 base, the J end by 3 bases, with 12 bases between. Looked up from germline, CDR1 is DFQATT and CDR2 is SNEGSKA (reference sequence). The CDR3 is made up of 15 amino acids.

V gene TRBV28 combines with J gene TRBJ1-6; D is possibly TRBD1 (5 bases). The CDR3 sequence is 16 residues long. The germline V gene encodes CDR1 MDHEN and CDR2 SYDVKM. Trimming left V 6 bases short and J 6 bases short, with 18 bases between. CDR3 amino acids: CASSLYPGRGNSPLHF. CDR3 nucleotide sequence: TGTGCCAGCAGCCTATACCCGGGGAGGGGTAATTCACCCCTCCACTTT. Drawing the rest from reference TRBV28 and TRBJ1-6, the complete variable domain is DVKVTQSSRYLVKRTGEKVFLECVQDMDHENMFWYRQDPGLGLRLIYFSYDVKMKEKGDIPEGYSVSREKKERFSLILESASTNQTSMYLCASSLYPGRGNSPLHFGNGTRLTVT.

The gene calls are TRBV27 and TRBJ2-1, with a tentative D call TRBD2 (6 bases). Trimming removed 0 bases from V and 8 bases from J, with 11 bases in between. The germline V gene has CDR1 MNHEY and CDR2 SMNVEV (reference sequence). CDR3 size: 14 residues. The CDR3 loop reads CASSLSLARDEQFF. CDR3 DNA: TGTGCCAGCAGTTTATCACTAGCCCGCGATGAGCAGTTCTTC.

The chain links TRBV28 to TRBJ2-5, with D possibly TRBD1 on 6 matching bases. This CDR3 has 17 amino acids. With 2 bases removed from V and 5 bases from J, the gap between germline ends came to 21 bases. CDR1 is MDHEN and CDR2 is SYDVKM in the germline V gene. The CDR3 DNA reads TGTGCCAGCAGTTTAGCCCCCTACAGGGAAAACTGGGAGACCCAGTACTTC. It translates to CASSLAPYRENWETQYF. The full variable domain, its missing parts supplied by reference TRBV28 and TRBJ2-5, is DVKVTQSSRYLVKRTGEKVFLECVQDMDHENMFWYRQDPGLGLRLIYFSYDVKMKEKGDIPEGYSVSREKKERFSLILESASTNQTSMYLCASSLAPYRENWETQYFGPGTRLLVL.

The CDR3 spells CSVTGAGYGELFF. The CDR3 DNA reads TGCAGCGTAACCGGGGCCGGCTACGGGGAGCTGTTTTTT. This chain connects TRBV29-1 to TRBJ2-2; D is perhaps TRBD1 or TRBD2 (5 bases each). The V end lost 6 bases, the J end lost 7 bases, and 15 bases lay between the germline ends. Germline values: CDR1 SQVTM, CDR2 ANQGSEA. This CDR3 comprises 13 residues.

This clonotype has only a few counts. The chain links TRBV29-1 to TRBJ2-3; D may correspond to TRBD1 or TRBD2 (7 bases each). Per germline, CDR1 SQVTM and CDR2 ANQGSEA. The CDR3 is made up of 14 amino acids. V was shortened by 5 bases and J by 3 bases, with 15 bases between the two germline ends. DNA for the CDR3: TGCAGCGTTCAGGGGGGGCTAGGGACAGATACGCAGTATTTT. Translation gives CSVQGGLGTDTQYF.

The chain is built from TRBV7-9 and TRBJ2-2, with TRBD1 matching over 7 bases. V was pared by 6 bases and J by 1 base, with 5 bases of the junction left unmatched. Germline V CDR1 and CDR2: SEHNR, FQNEAQ (reference sequence). The CDR3 has 15 amino acids. For the CDR3, the DNA is TGTGCCAGCAGGGAGACAGGGCGGAACACCGGGGAGCTGTTTTTT. It specifies CASRETGRNTGELFF. Complete variable domain (other parts from reference TRBV7-9 and TRBJ2-2): DTGVSQNPRHKITKRGQNVTFRCDPISEHNRLYWYRQTLGQGPEFLTYFQNEAQLEKSRLLSDRFSAERPKGSFSTLEIQRTEQGDSAMYLCASRETGRNTGELFFGEGSRLTVL.